Only a few counts were recorded for the clone carrying this T cell receptor (beta chain). Clones were sequenced by immunoSEQ multiplex PCR, and TCRdb holds only the in-frame ones, with some missing. The data show approximately 250,000 clones, over 75% seen once. This CDR3 spans 14 amino acids. Germline values: CDR1 SGHRS, CDR2 YFSETQ. Between the trimmed V and J ends, which lost 3 bases and 9 bases, there was a span of 18 bases. This sample is drawn from a study of blood T cell repertoires in COVID-19. This receptor was obtained from a woman in her seventies with COVID-19, enrolled during active disease. The rearrangement uses TRBV5-1 and TRBJ1-1; weak D call: TRBD1 (6 bases). The sample comprised peripheral blood. The CDR3 coding sequence is TGCGCCAGCAGCTCGTCCCGGGACACGTCTAAAGCTTTCTTT. This gives the protein CASSSSRDTSKAFF. Filled out from reference TRBV5-1 and TRBJ1-1, the complete variable domain reads KAGVTQTPRYLIKTRGQQVTLSCSPISGHRSVSWYQQTPGQGLQFLFEYFSETQRNKGNFPGRFSGRQFSNSRSEMNVSTLELGDSALYLCASSSSRDTSKAFFGQGTRLTVV.